The present TCR beta chain was sequenced within a study of CD8 T cells in Susac syndrome. On the study more broadly: Within the group of sequenced Susac syndrome patients, about six had active disease and 8 or 9 were in remission. When their blood was taken, patients with Susac syndrome were therapy-naive, taking corticosteroids, or taking intravenous immunoglobulin alone.

The CDR3 has 12 amino acids. V was clipped by 6 bases and J by 0 bases, with 3 bases between them. Germline CDR1 is SGHVT and CDR2 is SQSDAQ. A quantity of roughly 0.5 to 1 ug RNA underwent reverse transcription using random hexamers. The method of amplification for TCR beta CDR3 was immunoSEQ multiplex PCR, covering 54 Vbeta and 13 Jbeta. Each CDR3 protein gets one entry after TCRdb re-called the immunoSEQ multiplex PCR reads with MiXCR. The data show about 200,000 distinct CDR3 sequences, with about 91% seen just once and 0.087% held by the top ten. In contrast to the negatively isolated CD8+ and CD4+ T cells, TEMRA cells were FACS-enriched.

The V call is TRBV7-4, the J call TRBJ1-5; D is ambiguous. Material for sequencing was CD4+ T cells from PBMCs. The clonotype comes from a human donor with Susac syndrome. The DNA of the CDR3 is TGTGCCAGCAGACATAGCAATCAGCCCCAGCATTTT. Amino acids: CASRHSNQPQHF.